This T cell receptor beta chain comes out of a study of shared clonotypes between healthy human individuals. Germline V gives CDR1 SGHTA, CDR2 FQGNSA. Trimming at V came to 4 bases and at J to 2 bases, leaving 6 bases not matched to a gene. The CDR3 is 16 amino acids. Profiling relied on immunoSEQ multiplex PCR, and the TCRdb table lists in-frame clones only, not all of them. In the table there are about a million clones, about 76% of which are singletons. With regard to this clone: Its antigen is currently unknown.

Findings of the study overall: The diversity represented, both genetic and in exposure history, was limited by few donors.

Sequences were obtained from memory CD4+ T cells sorted from blood. The subset here: CD45RA-negative fraction. The clonotype originates from a man younger than 30 in good health. This chain connects TRBV7-2 to TRBJ2-4, with 9 bases matching TRBD1. Here the CDR3 reads CASSSQGAETKNIQYF. The CDR3 DNA sequence: TGTGCCAGCAGCTCACAGGGGGCCGAGACCAAAAACATTCAGTACTTC. Combining the CDR3 with reference TRBV7-2 and TRBJ2-4 gives the whole variable domain GAGVSQSPSNKVTEKGKDVELRCDPISGHTALYWYRQSLGQGLEFLIYFQGNSAPDKSGLPSDRFSAERTGGSVSTLTIQRTQQEDSAVYLCASSSQGAETKNIQYFGAGTRLSVL.